The present entry profiles one T cell receptor (beta chain) with its context. It lacks a known antigen. Per-nucleotide qualities are absent, and no much larger clonotype sits a single base away. Using the deep immunoSEQ assay, TCR CDR3 regions were amplified from genomic DNA by multiplex PCR. Extracted genomic DNA from each cell subset was spread evenly across all wells of several immunoSEQ 96-well plates, with each plate serving as a replicate. For sorted subsets, roughly 190 ng of genomic DNA, equivalent to tens of thousands of T cell genomes, went into each replicate PCR. Purified libraries were quantified with a Qubit 3.0 fluorometer, sized on a Bioanalyzer 2100, and re-quantified with the KAPA Library Quantification kit. Each immunoSEQ 96-well plate was sequenced on its own single-read 150-cycle Illumina NextSeq 550 flow cell. From the authors' description of their analysis: Because the immunoSEQ output included only junctional sequences and no quality scores, the filtering could not be the same as the filtering used for full-length reads. To assign V/J genes and CDR3, sequences were annotated using PyIR, a Python wrapper for IgBLAST v1.9, with IMGT germline references. Reads were removed for weak V/J assignments (E-value above 1e-6), missing CDR3, stop codons, out-of-frame junctions, or ambiguous translated residues. V3J clonotypes were defined by identical inferred V gene, J gene, and CDR3 amino acid sequence. Percentage overlap between repertoires was calculated by dividing the number of shared unique clonotypes by the size of the smaller repertoire. Three approaches were used to assess repertoire richness: RTK rarefaction, the Chao1 estimator, and Recon v2.1 estimates of unobserved clonotypes. Generation probabilities for all TCRbeta clonotypes obtained by the gDNA method from a handful of donors were computed using OLGA. TCRdb re-hosts the immuneACCESS table, in-frame sequences only. Its copies lack some clones; in the studies checked, an unresolved V gene accounts for under half of them, and the cause for the rest is not known. The DNA was the basis for D and trimming; V, J and clone size are from that table. The sample table shows more than 2 million clones, and about 95% are seen once. The ten largest clones capture roughly 1% of the sample.

The data were taken from a study of shared clonotypes between healthy human individuals (dated by TCRdb to 2020 to 2022). With respect to the entire study: The cohort comprised a couple of women and a few men aged 18 to 49 years. Each donor's leukapheresis produced roughly between roughly 0.85 and 10 billion PBMCs. To estimate repertoire size and how much clonotype sharing occurs between individuals, the study deeply sequenced the blood TCR repertoires of roughly 5 healthy adults. For each donor, three plates each were used for CD4 naive and CD4 memory, two plates were used for CD8 naive, and one plate was used for CD8 memory. To increase sequencing depth and limit assay-specific biases, different laboratories used diverse techniques to prepare libraries and sequence TCR repertoires. Overall results and qualifications from the work: Based on pairwise subsampling, the degree of clonotype sharing among donors was expected to be affected by sequencing depth. Larger estimated clonotype richness was generally found for naive subsets than for memory subsets. About 5% of naive CD4, 3.5% of naive CD8, roughly 2.4% of memory CD4, and 0.4% of memory CD8 clonotypes were shared across several donors. Incomplete sequencing was indicated by rarefaction of sorted-subset datasets, despite the large sequencing depth. Sampling was limited to blood, and TCR repertoires in tissue likely differ from TCR repertoires in blood. Clonotypes shared by all four sorted-subset donors showed higher generation probabilities than non-shared clonotypes. The small number of donors limited the genetic and exposure-history diversity represented.

V is cut by 9 bases and J by 3 bases, and the space between the germline ends is 21 bases. The germline V gene encodes CDR1 LNHDA and CDR2 SQIVND (reference sequence). Including the terminal cysteine and phenylalanine, the CDR3 comprises 15 residues. Of all the DNA, just the CDR3 is kept, 45 bases in frame from base 1. CD8 naive samples were CD45RO-negative cells positively selected for CCR7, giving a CD45RA+CCR7+ population that excluded TemRA cells. Healthy HIV-negative adults with no recently reported acute infections or vaccinations were included as donors. Every donor was a Caucasian adult residing in Nashville, Tennessee, USA. After blood collection by leukapheresis, PBMCs were isolated using Ficoll-Histopaque density gradient centrifugation and then cryopreserved in the vapor phase of liquid nitrogen. Analytical flow cytometry was used to check the purity and quantity of every magnetically sorted T cell population. Each sorted fraction had its genomic DNA isolated and then quantified by UV absorbance on a Nanodrop 2000c.

The origin of this receptor is a man aged 18 to 29 in good health. The receptor chain draws on TRBV19 and TRBJ2-7; possibly the D gene is TRBD1, per 6 matching bases. The specimen was naive CD8+ T cells sorted from blood. The cell subset or site label corresponds to: CD45RA+CCR7+. This receptor carries the CDR3 CASTFGTPPNYEQYF. Here is the DNA: TGTGCCAGCACCTTCGGGACACCCCCTAACTACGAGCAGTACTTC.